The entry that follows covers one T cell receptor beta chain sequence. The antigen remains unidentified. This entry belongs to a study of blood T cells in healthy people across ages. Study outcomes and limitations: Per million T cells, the diversity of TCR beta decreased roughly linearly as age advanced.

A second PCR, run for roughly 7 to 11 cycles, used a sample-barcoded 5' primer plus a J-beta primer mix. One entry per CDR3 protein, called by TCRdb with MiXCR from the 5' RACE reads. The sample carries 1.5 million to 2 million distinct CDR3 sequences, roughly 49% recorded once. Sample donors were healthy Caucasian individuals that came from Russia, aged roughly 6 to 100. Collection of approximately 9.3 milliliters of peripheral blood was performed for each donor. Isolation per sample recovered at least 7 million PBMCs. This CDR3 region has 15 residues. With 0 bases removed from V and 4 bases from J, the gap between germline ends came to 12 bases. Germline lookup yields CDR1 LNHNV and CDR2 YYDKDF (reference sequence).

This receptor was identified in a woman between 40 and 50 years old in good health. The chain is built from TRBV15 and TRBJ2-5, with D possibly TRBD1 on 5 matching bases. Sequencing was done on a sample of blood. DNA for the CDR3: TGTGCCACCAGCAGAGACACAGGTCGCGCAGAGACCCAGTACTTC. It yields the protein CATSRDTGRAETQYF. Looking up the rest from reference TRBV15 and TRBJ2-5 gives the full variable domain: DAMVIQNPRYQVTQFGKPVTLSCSQTLNHNVMYWYQQKSSQAPKLLFHYYDKDFNNEADTPDNFQSRRPNTSFCFLDIRSPGLGDTAMYLCATSRDTGRAETQYFGPGTRLLVL.